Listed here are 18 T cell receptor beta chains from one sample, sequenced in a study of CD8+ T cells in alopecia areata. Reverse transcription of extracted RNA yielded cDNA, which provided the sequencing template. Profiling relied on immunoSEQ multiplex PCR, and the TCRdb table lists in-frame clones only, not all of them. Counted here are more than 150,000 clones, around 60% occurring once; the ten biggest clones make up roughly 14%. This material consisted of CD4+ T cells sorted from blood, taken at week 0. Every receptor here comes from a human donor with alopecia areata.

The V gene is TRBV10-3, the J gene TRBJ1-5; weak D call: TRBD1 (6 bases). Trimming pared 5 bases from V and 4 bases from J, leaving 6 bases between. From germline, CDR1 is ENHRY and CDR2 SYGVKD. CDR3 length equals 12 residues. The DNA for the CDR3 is TGTGCCATCAGTACAGGGAATCAGCCCCAGCATTTT. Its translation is CAISTGNQPQHF.

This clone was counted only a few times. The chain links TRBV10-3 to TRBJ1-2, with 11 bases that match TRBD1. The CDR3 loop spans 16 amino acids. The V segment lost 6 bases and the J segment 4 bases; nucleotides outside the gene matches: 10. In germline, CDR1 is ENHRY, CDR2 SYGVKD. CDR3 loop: CAISRTGGTRLYGYTF. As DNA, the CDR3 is TGTGCCATCAGCCGGACAGGGGGCACCCGTCTCTATGGCTACACCTTC.

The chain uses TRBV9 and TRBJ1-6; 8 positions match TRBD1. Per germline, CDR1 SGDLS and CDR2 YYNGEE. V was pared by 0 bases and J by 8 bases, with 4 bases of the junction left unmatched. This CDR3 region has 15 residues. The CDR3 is CASSVGTGSHSPLHF. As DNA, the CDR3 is TGTGCCAGCAGCGTAGGGACAGGGTCCCATTCACCCCTCCACTTT.

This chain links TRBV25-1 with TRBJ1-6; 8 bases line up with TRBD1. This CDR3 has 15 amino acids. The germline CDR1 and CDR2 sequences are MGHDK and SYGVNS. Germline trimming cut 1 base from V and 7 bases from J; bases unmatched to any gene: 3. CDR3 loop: CASSESWTGNSPLHF. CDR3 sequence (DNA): TGTGCCAGCAGTGAATCCTGGACAGGGAATTCACCCCTCCACTTT.

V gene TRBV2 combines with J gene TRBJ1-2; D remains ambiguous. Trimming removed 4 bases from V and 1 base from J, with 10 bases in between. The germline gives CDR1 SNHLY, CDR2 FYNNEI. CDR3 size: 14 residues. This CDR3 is CASSVLRVNYGYTF. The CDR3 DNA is TGTGCCAGCAGTGTTCTCAGAGTTAACTATGGCTACACCTTC. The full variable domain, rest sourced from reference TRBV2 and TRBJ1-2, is EPEVTQTPSHQVTQMGQEVILRCVPISNHLYFYWYRQILGQKVEFLVSFYNNEISEKSEIFDDQFSVERPDGSNFTLKIRSTKLEDSAMYFCASSVLRVNYGYTFGSGTRLTVV.

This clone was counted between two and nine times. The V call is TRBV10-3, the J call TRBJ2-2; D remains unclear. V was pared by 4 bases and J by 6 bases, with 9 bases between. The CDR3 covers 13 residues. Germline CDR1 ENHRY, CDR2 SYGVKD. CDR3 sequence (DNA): TGTGCCATCAGTGGAGAGTATGCCGGGGAGCTGTTTTTT. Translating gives CAISGEYAGELFF.

CDR3 in DNA: TGCGCCAGCAGCTTGGACGGAGGCACTGAAGCTTTCTTT. Translated: CASSLDGGTEAFF. The chain joins TRBV5-1 to TRBJ1-1; D uncertain. With 0 bases removed from V and 4 bases from J, the gap between germline ends came to 7 bases. Germline CDR1 SGHRS, CDR2 YFSETQ. The CDR3 consists of 13 residues.

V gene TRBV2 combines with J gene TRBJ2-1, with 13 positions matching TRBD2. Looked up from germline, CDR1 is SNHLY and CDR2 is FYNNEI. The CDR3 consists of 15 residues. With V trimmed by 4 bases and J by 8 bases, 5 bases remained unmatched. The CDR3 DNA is TGTGCCAGCAGTGGTGGGACTAGCGGGGCTTATGAGCAGTTCTTC. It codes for CASSGGTSGAYEQFF.

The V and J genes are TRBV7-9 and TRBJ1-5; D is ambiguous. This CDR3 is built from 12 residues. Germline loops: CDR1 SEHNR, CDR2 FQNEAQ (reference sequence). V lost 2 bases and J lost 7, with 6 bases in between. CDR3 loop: CASSLLAQPQHF. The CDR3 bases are TGTGCCAGCAGCTTATTGGCCCAGCCCCAGCATTTT.

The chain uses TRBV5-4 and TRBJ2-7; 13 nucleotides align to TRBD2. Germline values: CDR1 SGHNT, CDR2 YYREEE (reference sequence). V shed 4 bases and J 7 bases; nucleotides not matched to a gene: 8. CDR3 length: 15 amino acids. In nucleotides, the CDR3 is TGTGCCAGCAGCCCCGGGACTAGCGGGGTAGGGGAGCAGTACTTC. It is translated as CASSPGTSGVGEQYF. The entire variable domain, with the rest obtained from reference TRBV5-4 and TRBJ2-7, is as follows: ETGVTQSPTHLIKTRGQQVTLRCSSQSGHNTVSWYQQALGQGPQFIFQYYREEENGRGNFPPRFSGLQFPNYSSELNVNALELDDSALYLCASSPGTSGVGEQYFGPGTRLTVT.

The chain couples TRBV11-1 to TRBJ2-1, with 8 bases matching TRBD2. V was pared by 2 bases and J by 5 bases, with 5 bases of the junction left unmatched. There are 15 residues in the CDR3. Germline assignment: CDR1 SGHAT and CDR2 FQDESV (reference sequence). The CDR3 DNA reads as TGTGCCAGCAGCTTATCCAGCGGGGGTGACAATGAGCAGTTCTTC. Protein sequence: CASSLSSGGDNEQFF.

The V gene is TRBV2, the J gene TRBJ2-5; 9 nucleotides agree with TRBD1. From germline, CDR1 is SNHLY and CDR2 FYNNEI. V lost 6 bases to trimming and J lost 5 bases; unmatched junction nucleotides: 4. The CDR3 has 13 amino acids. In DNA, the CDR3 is TGTGCCAGCAGAGGGACAGGGCTCGAGACCCAGTACTTC. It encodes CASRGTGLETQYF.

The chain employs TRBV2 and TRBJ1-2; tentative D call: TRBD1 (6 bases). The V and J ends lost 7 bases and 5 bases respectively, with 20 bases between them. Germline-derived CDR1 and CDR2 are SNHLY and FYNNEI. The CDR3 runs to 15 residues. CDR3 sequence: CASTPGQGRGYGYTF. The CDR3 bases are TGTGCCAGCACCCCGGGGCAGGGGAGGGGATATGGCTACACCTTC.

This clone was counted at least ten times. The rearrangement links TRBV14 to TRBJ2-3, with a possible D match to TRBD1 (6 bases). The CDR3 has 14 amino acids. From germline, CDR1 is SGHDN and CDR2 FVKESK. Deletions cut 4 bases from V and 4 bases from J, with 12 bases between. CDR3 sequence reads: CASSPFSGADTQYF. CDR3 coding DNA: TGTGCCAGCAGCCCATTCTCAGGGGCAGATACGCAGTATTTT. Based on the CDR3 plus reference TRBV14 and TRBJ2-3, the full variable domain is EAGVTQFPSHSVIEKGQTVTLRCDPISGHDNLYWYRRVMGKEIKFLLHFVKESKQDESGMPNNRFLAERTGGTYSTLKVQPAELEDSGVYFCASSPFSGADTQYFGPGTRLTVL.

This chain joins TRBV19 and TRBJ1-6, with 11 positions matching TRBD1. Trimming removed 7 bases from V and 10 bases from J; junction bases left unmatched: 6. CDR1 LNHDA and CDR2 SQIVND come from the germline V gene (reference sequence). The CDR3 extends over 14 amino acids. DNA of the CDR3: TGTGCCAGTACCCGGACAGGGGGCGACTCACCCCTCCACTTT. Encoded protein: CASTRTGGDSPLHF.

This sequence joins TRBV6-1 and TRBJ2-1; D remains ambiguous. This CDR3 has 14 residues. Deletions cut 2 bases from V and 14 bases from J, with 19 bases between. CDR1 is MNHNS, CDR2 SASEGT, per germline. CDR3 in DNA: TGTGCCAGCAGTGAACAGTCGGCAAACGGCGAAAAGTTCTTC. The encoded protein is CASSEQSANGEKFF.

CDR3 sequence reads: CASSPGLAGNTGELFF. The CDR3 nucleotides are TGCGCCAGCAGCCCCGGACTAGCGGGGAACACCGGGGAGCTGTTTTTT. The chain joins TRBV5-1 to TRBJ2-2; 11 nucleotides agree with TRBD2. CDR1 is SGHRS, CDR2 YFSETQ, per germline. Unmatched junction bases numbered 3, after V lost 4 bases and J lost 1 base. There are 16 residues in the CDR3.

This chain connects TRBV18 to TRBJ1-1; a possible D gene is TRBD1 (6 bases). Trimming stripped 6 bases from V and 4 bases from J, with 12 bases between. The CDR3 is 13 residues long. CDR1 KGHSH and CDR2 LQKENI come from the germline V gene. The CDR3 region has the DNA TGTGCCAGCTCCGGACAGTCCAGCACTGAAGCTTTCTTT. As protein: CASSGQSSTEAFF.